This T cell receptor beta chain was recovered during a study of cytomegalovirus exposure and HLA in healthy donors. Study background: Most genotyped donors, roughly 80% of around 370, had Caucasian-associated genetic ancestry. Findings and limits, study-wide: It was reported in a later analysis that an Asian-associated ancestry cluster showed fewer N-insertions than the roughly 620-donor mean. A further, later analysis showed that HLA-associated TCR beta chains (compared with equally common others) were more clonally expanded.

Primers for the PCR totalled 60 Vbeta and 13 Jbeta. TCRdb's copy holds only in-frame clones and misses some; the assay was immunoSEQ multiplex PCR. In the table there are roughly 150,000 clones, about 80% of which are singletons. Comments on this clone: Its antigen remains unidentified.

Losses at the gene ends were 5 bases for V and 4 bases for J; bases not matched to a gene: 6. The CDR3 covers 15 residues. Germline-derived CDR1 and CDR2 are SGHTA and FQGNSA. The specimen was PBMCs. The V and J genes are TRBV7-2 and TRBJ2-2; TRBD2 matches at 8 bases. The TCR was taken from a man younger than 45 in good health and CMV-seronegative. The CDR3, as DNA: TGTGCCAGCAGCCACCGGGAGGGCCTCACCGGGGAGCTGTTTTTT. It encodes CASSHREGLTGELFF.